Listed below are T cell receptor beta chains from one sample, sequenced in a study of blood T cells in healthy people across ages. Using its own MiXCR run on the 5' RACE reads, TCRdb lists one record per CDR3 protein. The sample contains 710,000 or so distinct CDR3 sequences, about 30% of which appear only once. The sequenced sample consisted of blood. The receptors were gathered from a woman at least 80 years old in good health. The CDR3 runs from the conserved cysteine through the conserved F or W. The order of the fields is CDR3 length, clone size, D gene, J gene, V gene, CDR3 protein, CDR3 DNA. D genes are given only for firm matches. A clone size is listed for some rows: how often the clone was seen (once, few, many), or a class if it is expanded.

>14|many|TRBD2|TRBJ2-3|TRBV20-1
CSASTSASTDTQYF
TGCAGTGCTAGCACTAGCGCGAGCACAGATACGCAGTATTTT
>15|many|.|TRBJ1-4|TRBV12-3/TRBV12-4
CASRRRQLGNEKLFF
TGTGCCAGCAGACGAAGACAGCTAGGAAATGAAAAACTGTTTTTT
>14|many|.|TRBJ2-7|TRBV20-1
CSASRAASSYEQYF
TGCAGTGCTAGTAGGGCAGCGAGCTCCTACGAGCAGTACTTC
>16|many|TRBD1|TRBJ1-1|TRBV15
CATSSFRQGVDTEAFF
TGTGCCACCAGCTCATTTAGACAGGGGGTGGACACTGAAGCTTTCTTT
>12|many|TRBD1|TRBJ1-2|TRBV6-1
CASYWTGNVYTF
TGTGCCAGCTATTGGACAGGGAATGTCTACACCTTC
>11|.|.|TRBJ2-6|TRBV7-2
CASSSSLHLTF
TGTGCCAGCAGCTCATCTCTTCACCTGACTTTC
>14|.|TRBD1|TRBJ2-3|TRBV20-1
CRTLDRGGTDTQYF
TGCAGAACTCTGGACAGGGGAGGCACAGATACGCAGTATTTT
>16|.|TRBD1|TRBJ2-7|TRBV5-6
CASSSVPGQTPYEQYF
TGTGCCAGCAGCTCTGTTCCGGGACAGACCCCCTACGAGCAGTACTTC
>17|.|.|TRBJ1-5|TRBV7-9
CANSLFIYSGKLWPQHF
TGTGCCAACAGCTTATTTATTTACAGCGGGAAACTGTGGCCCCAGCATTTT
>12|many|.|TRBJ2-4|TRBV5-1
CASSLDKNIQYF
TGCGCCAGCAGCTTGGATAAAAACATTCAGTACTTC
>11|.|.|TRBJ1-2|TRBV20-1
CSALLNRGYTF
TGCAGTGCTCTACTCAACAGGGGCTACACCTTC
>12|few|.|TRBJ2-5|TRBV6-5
CASSSLLGEQYF
TGTGCCAGCAGTTCTTTACTAGGTGAGCAGTACTTC
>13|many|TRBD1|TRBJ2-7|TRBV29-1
CSVRLWTGGEQYF
TGCAGCGTTCGTCTTTGGACAGGGGGCGAGCAGTACTTC
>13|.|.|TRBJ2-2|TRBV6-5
CASSFSLTGELFF
TGTGCCAGCAGTTTCTCCCTCACCGGGGAGCTGTTTTTT
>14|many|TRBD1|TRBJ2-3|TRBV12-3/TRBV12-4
CASRRGQGRDTQYF
TGTGCCAGCAGGAGAGGACAGGGGCGAGATACGCAGTATTTT
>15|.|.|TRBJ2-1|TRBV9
CASSVEGVSGNEQFF
TGTGCCAGCAGCGTAGAAGGGGTCTCGGGCAATGAGCAGTTCTTC
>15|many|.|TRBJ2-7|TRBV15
CATSERAESSYEQYF
TGTGCCACCAGCGAGAGAGCGGAGAGCTCCTACGAGCAGTACTTC
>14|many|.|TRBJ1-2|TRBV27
CASSLSRDLGGYTF
TGTGCCAGCAGTTTATCGCGGGACCTGGGCGGCTACACCTTC
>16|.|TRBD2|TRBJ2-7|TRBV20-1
CSARGVASGGTAEQYF
TGCAGTGCTAGAGGGGTGGCTAGCGGGGGGACCGCTGAGCAGTACTTC
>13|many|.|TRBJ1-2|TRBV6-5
CASSYGSGYGYTF
TGTGCCAGCAGTTACGGCAGCGGGTATGGCTACACCTTC
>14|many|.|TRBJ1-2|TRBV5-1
CASSLDLDGYGYTF
TGCGCCAGCAGCTTAGACCTGGACGGCTATGGCTACACCTTC
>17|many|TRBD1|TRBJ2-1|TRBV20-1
CSARRPGTGGLGNEQFF
TGCAGTGCTAGACGCCCCGGGACAGGGGGCTTAGGCAATGAGCAGTTCTTC
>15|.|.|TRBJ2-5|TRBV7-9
CASSDSGPFSYEQYF
TGTGCCAGCAGCGACAGCGGGCCCTTCTCCTATGAGCAGTACTTC
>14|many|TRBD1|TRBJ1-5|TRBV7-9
CASSGRTGTQPQHF
TGTGCCAGCAGCGGACGGACAGGGACCCAGCCCCAGCATTTT
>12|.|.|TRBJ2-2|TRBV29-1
CSVGPAAGELFF
TGCAGCGTTGGGCCAGCCGCCGGGGAGCTGTTTTTT
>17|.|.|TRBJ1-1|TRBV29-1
CSVEPLAKGPANTEAFF
TGCAGCGTTGAACCCTTAGCAAAGGGACCGGCGAACACTGAAGCTTTCTTT
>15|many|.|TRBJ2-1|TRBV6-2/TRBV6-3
CASRAPSGPKDEQFF
TGTGCCAGCAGGGCGCCGTCCGGTCCAAAGGATGAGCAGTTCTTC
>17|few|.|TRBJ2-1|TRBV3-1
CASSQVSRGGAGNEQFF
TGTGCCAGCAGCCAAGTTTCCCGAGGGGGGGCCGGCAATGAGCAGTTCTTC